The TCR beta chain under discussion was sequenced for a study of blood T cell repertoires in COVID-19. The study recruited people aged about 18 to 95 years across about two dozen US areas. Categorization into cohorts depended on clinical history that participants reported. Symptom resolution, clearance, or two negative PCRs marked donors in Cohort 3 as recovered. Clones were sequenced by immunoSEQ multiplex PCR, and TCRdb holds only the in-frame ones, with some missing. The table records about 370,000 clones, roughly nine tenths of them present only once. Unmatched junction bases numbered 18, after V lost 4 bases and J lost 9 bases. Germline CDR1 and CDR2: SGHTA and FQGNSA. The CDR3 sequence is 17 residues long. This clone was seen once.

The specimen was PBMCs or T cells enriched from blood (not recorded which). The chain combines TRBV7-2 with TRBJ1-3; 7 nucleotides agree with TRBD1. This clonotype was sampled from a man aged 18 to 30 who had recovered from COVID-19. Written as DNA, the CDR3 is TGTGCCAGCAGCTACGAATACGGGACAGCTTCGTCGAGCACCATATATTTT. Protein: CASSYEYGTASSSTIYF.